Here is one T cell receptor (beta chain) with its context. What it binds is unknown. Assay: immunoSEQ multiplex PCR; the TCRdb copy retains only in-frame clones and omits some. The table records 1.5 million to 1.9 million clones, approximately 98% of them present only once. The entry originates in a study of shared clonotypes between healthy human individuals. Study-wide points: Limitation of the genetic and exposure-history diversity represented came from the few donors.

The CDR3 is made up of 16 amino acids. Germline-derived CDR1 and CDR2 are KGHSH and LQKENI. Trimming shortened V by 6 bases and J by 7 bases, and 24 bases separated the two germline ends. The chain has TRBV18 and TRBJ1-2, with D possibly being TRBD1 (6 bases). The clonotype was recovered from a man aged 25-45 years in good health. Sequencing was carried out using naive CD4+ T cells sorted from blood. The subset was: CD45RA+ positively selected. The DNA for the CDR3 is TGTGCCAGCTCGTCTCGCCCCAACAAGGGGGGAGGTGGCTACACCTTC. It encodes CASSSRPNKGGGGYTF.